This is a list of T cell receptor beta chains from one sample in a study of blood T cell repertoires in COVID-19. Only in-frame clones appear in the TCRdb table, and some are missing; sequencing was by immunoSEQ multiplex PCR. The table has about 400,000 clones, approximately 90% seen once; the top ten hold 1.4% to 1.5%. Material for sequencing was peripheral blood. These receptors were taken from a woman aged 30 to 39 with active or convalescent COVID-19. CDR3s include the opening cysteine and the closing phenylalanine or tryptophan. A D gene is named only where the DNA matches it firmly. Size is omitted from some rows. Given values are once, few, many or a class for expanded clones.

cdr3_aa: CASTKEAGVNNEQFF
cdr3_nt: TGTGCCAGCACGAAGGAGGCAGGGGTTAACAATGAGCAGTTCTTC
v_call: TRBV2
clone_size: -
j_call: TRBJ2-1
d_call: -

cdr3_aa: CASSPRGTGLNTEAFF
cdr3_nt: TGTGCCAGCAGTCCTAGGGGGACAGGACTTAACACTGAAGCTTTCTTT
v_call: TRBV7-6
clone_size: -
j_call: TRBJ1-1
d_call: TRBD1

cdr3_aa: CSVGTVQFF
cdr3_nt: TGCAGCGTGGGGACAGTGCAGTTCTTC
v_call: TRBV29-1
clone_size: -
j_call: TRBJ2-1
d_call: TRBD1

cdr3_aa: CASSKAGGTEAFF
cdr3_nt: TGTGCCAGCAGCAAAGCCGGTGGCACTGAAGCTTTCTTT
v_call: TRBV7-9
clone_size: -
j_call: TRBJ1-1
d_call: -

cdr3_aa: CASSPERNTEAFF
cdr3_nt: TGTGCCAGCAGCCCTGAGAGGAACACTGAAGCTTTCTTT
v_call: TRBV5-6
clone_size: once
j_call: TRBJ1-1
d_call: -

cdr3_aa: CASSIATDYGYTF
cdr3_nt: TGTGCCAGTAGTATTGCCACTGACTATGGCTACACCTTC
v_call: TRBV19
clone_size: -
j_call: TRBJ1-2
d_call: -

cdr3_aa: CASRFRENTEAFF
cdr3_nt: TGTGCCAGCCGATTTCGAGAGAACACTGAAGCTTTCTTT
v_call: TRBV19
clone_size: -
j_call: TRBJ1-1
d_call: -

cdr3_aa: CASSIRDRVLYGYTF
cdr3_nt: TGTGCCAGTAGTATCCGGGACAGGGTACTGTATGGCTACACCTTC
v_call: TRBV19
clone_size: -
j_call: TRBJ1-2
d_call: TRBD1

cdr3_aa: CASSLDSQRLNTEAFF
cdr3_nt: TGTGCCAGCAGCTTAGATTCCCAGCGTCTGAACACTGAAGCTTTCTTT
v_call: TRBV11-2
clone_size: -
j_call: TRBJ1-1
d_call: -

cdr3_aa: CASSLVEGSAFF
cdr3_nt: TGTGCCAGCAGCTTAGTGGAGGGCTCAGCTTTCTTT
v_call: TRBV7-8
clone_size: -
j_call: TRBJ1-1
d_call: -

cdr3_aa: CASSFTGLLTEAFF
cdr3_nt: TGTGCCAGTAGTTTCACGGGACTTTTGACTGAAGCTTTCTTT
v_call: TRBV19
clone_size: -
j_call: TRBJ1-1
d_call: -

cdr3_aa: CASSKLRVDYGYTF
cdr3_nt: TGTGCCAGCAGCAAGCTCAGGGTAGACTATGGCTACACCTTC
v_call: TRBV21-1
clone_size: few
j_call: TRBJ1-2
d_call: -

cdr3_aa: CASTEGQGLNTEAFF
cdr3_nt: TGTGCCAGCACCGAGGGACAGGGGCTGAACACTGAAGCTTTCTTT
v_call: TRBV6-6
clone_size: few
j_call: TRBJ1-1
d_call: TRBD1

cdr3_aa: CAISQEAVIEQFF
cdr3_nt: TGTGCCATCAGCCAAGAAGCGGTTATAGAGCAGTTCTTC
v_call: TRBV10-3
clone_size: -
j_call: TRBJ2-1
d_call: -

cdr3_aa: CASSWASGGRETQYF
cdr3_nt: TGCGCCAGCAGCTGGGCGAGCGGGGGGAGAGAGACCCAGTACTTC
v_call: TRBV5-1
clone_size: -
j_call: TRBJ2-5
d_call: TRBD2

cdr3_aa: CASRPVDSTKETQYF
cdr3_nt: TGTGCCAGTAGACCTGTGGACTCGACGAAAGAGACCCAGTACTTC
v_call: TRBV19
clone_size: -
j_call: TRBJ2-5
d_call: -

cdr3_aa: CAISRGSTEAFF
cdr3_nt: TGTGCCATCTCTCGGGGTTCCACTGAAGCTTTCTTT
v_call: TRBV10-3
clone_size: -
j_call: TRBJ1-1
d_call: -

cdr3_aa: CASSQGTSGREETQYF
cdr3_nt: TGTGCCAGCAGCCAAGGGACTAGCGGGAGGGAAGAGACCCAGTACTTC
v_call: TRBV4-2
clone_size: few
j_call: TRBJ2-5
d_call: TRBD2

cdr3_aa: CASSLSTGPVHEQYF
cdr3_nt: TGTGCCAGCAGTTTATCGACAGGACCCGTACACGAGCAGTACTTC
v_call: TRBV27
clone_size: -
j_call: TRBJ2-7
d_call: -

cdr3_aa: CASSLEARRDRAGGELFF
cdr3_nt: TGTGCCAGCAGCTTAGAGGCGCGGCGGGACAGGGCTGGCGGGGAGCTGTTTTTT
v_call: TRBV7-6
clone_size: -
j_call: TRBJ2-2
d_call: TRBD1

cdr3_aa: CASSRQGGNQPQHF
cdr3_nt: TGTGCCAGCAGCAGGCAGGGCGGCAATCAGCCCCAGCATTTT
v_call: TRBV5-6
clone_size: -
j_call: TRBJ1-5
d_call: -

cdr3_aa: CASSLGDRGTYEQYF
cdr3_nt: TGCGCCAGCAGCTTGGGGGACAGGGGGACCTACGAGCAGTACTTC
v_call: TRBV5-1
clone_size: -
j_call: TRBJ2-7
d_call: TRBD1

cdr3_aa: CASSLQGAWGMNTEAFF
cdr3_nt: TGCGCCAGCAGCTTACAGGGGGCATGGGGTATGAACACTGAAGCTTTCTTT
v_call: TRBV5-1
clone_size: -
j_call: TRBJ1-1
d_call: TRBD1

cdr3_aa: CASSPSRDRGPHYGYTF
cdr3_nt: TGTGCCAGCAGCCCAAGTAGGGACAGGGGGCCCCACTATGGCTACACCTTC
v_call: TRBV7-9
clone_size: -
j_call: TRBJ1-2
d_call: TRBD1

cdr3_aa: CASSREPGQGFEQYF
cdr3_nt: TGTGCCAGCAGCCGCGAACCGGGACAGGGGTTTGAGCAGTACTTC
v_call: TRBV5-5
clone_size: -
j_call: TRBJ2-7
d_call: TRBD1

cdr3_aa: CSVLGTGYYLDGYTF
cdr3_nt: TGCAGCGTTCTCGGGACAGGGTACTATTTGGATGGCTACACCTTC
v_call: TRBV29-1
clone_size: -
j_call: TRBJ1-2
d_call: TRBD1

cdr3_aa: CASSPRDRVSNQPQHF
cdr3_nt: TGTGCCAGCTCACCCCGGGACAGGGTTAGCAATCAGCCCCAGCATTTT
v_call: TRBV18
clone_size: few
j_call: TRBJ1-5
d_call: TRBD1

cdr3_aa: CASSLGGTSGRFNNEQFF
cdr3_nt: TGTGCCAGCAGCTTGGGCGGGACTAGCGGGAGGTTCAACAATGAGCAGTTCTTC
v_call: TRBV5-4
clone_size: -
j_call: TRBJ2-1
d_call: TRBD2

cdr3_aa: CASSIKAGKNTEAFF
cdr3_nt: TGTGCCAGTAGTATCAAGGCAGGGAAGAACACTGAAGCTTTCTTT
v_call: TRBV19
clone_size: -
j_call: TRBJ1-1
d_call: -

cdr3_aa: CASSLVVRGNEQYF
cdr3_nt: TGTGCCAGCAGCTTGGTAGTCCGTGGTAACGAGCAGTACTTC
v_call: TRBV5-8
clone_size: -
j_call: TRBJ2-7
d_call: -

cdr3_aa: CASSQVSGGRDTIYF
cdr3_nt: TGCGCCAGCAGCCAAGTTTCAGGGGGCAGGGACACCATATATTTT
v_call: TRBV4-1
clone_size: -
j_call: TRBJ1-3
d_call: TRBD1

cdr3_aa: CASSIILPTSTNEKLFF
cdr3_nt: TGTGCCAGTAGTATCATTCTTCCTACCTCAACTAATGAAAAACTGTTTTTT
v_call: TRBV19
clone_size: once
j_call: TRBJ1-4
d_call: -

cdr3_aa: CAWSVRTGYFVSPLHF
cdr3_nt: TGTGCCTGGAGTGTACGGACAGGGTATTTCGTCTCACCCCTCCACTTT
v_call: TRBV30
clone_size: -
j_call: TRBJ1-6
d_call: TRBD1

cdr3_aa: CASSYGNRGVLGYTF
cdr3_nt: TGTGCCAGCAGTTACGGTAACAGGGGAGTTTTGGGCTACACCTTC
v_call: TRBV6-5
clone_size: -
j_call: TRBJ1-2
d_call: TRBD1

cdr3_aa: CASSPMRGESTGELFF
cdr3_nt: TGTGCCAGCAGCCCCATGCGGGGGGAGAGCACCGGGGAGCTGTTTTTT
v_call: TRBV6-6
clone_size: -
j_call: TRBJ2-2
d_call: TRBD2

cdr3_aa: CASSPGLGEDGYTF
cdr3_nt: TGTGCCAGCAGCCCGGGCTTAGGGGAGGATGGCTACACCTTC
v_call: TRBV5-4
clone_size: -
j_call: TRBJ1-2
d_call: -

cdr3_aa: CASSLRLAGDQSYEQYF
cdr3_nt: TGTGCCAGCAGTTTGAGACTAGCGGGGGATCAGTCCTACGAGCAGTACTTC
v_call: TRBV28
clone_size: few
j_call: TRBJ2-7
d_call: TRBD2

cdr3_aa: CASSLRGDQETQYF
cdr3_nt: TGCGCCAGCAGCCTGCGGGGGGATCAAGAGACCCAGTACTTC
v_call: TRBV5-1
clone_size: -
j_call: TRBJ2-5
d_call: TRBD2

cdr3_aa: CASSRGQGSLSYNEQFF
cdr3_nt: TGTGCCAGCAGCCGGGGACAGGGCTCACTTTCCTACAATGAGCAGTTCTTC
v_call: TRBV7-9
clone_size: -
j_call: TRBJ2-1
d_call: TRBD1

cdr3_aa: CASRPPGWNSPLHF
cdr3_nt: TGTGCCAGCAGGCCACCGGGGTGGAATTCACCCCTCCACTTT
v_call: TRBV27
clone_size: few
j_call: TRBJ1-6
d_call: -

cdr3_aa: CASRPRGTEAFF
cdr3_nt: TGTGCCAGTAGGCCAAGAGGCACTGAAGCTTTCTTT
v_call: TRBV19
clone_size: -
j_call: TRBJ1-1
d_call: -

cdr3_aa: CASSVGLAGGLGTSYNEQFF
cdr3_nt: TGTGCCAGCAGCGTAGGCCTAGCGGGGGGGCTGGGGACCTCCTACAATGAGCAGTTCTTC
v_call: TRBV9
clone_size: -
j_call: TRBJ2-1
d_call: TRBD2

cdr3_aa: CASSFGSNEQFF
cdr3_nt: TGTGCCAGCAGCTTTGGGAGTAATGAGCAGTTCTTC
v_call: TRBV5-4
clone_size: -
j_call: TRBJ2-1
d_call: -

cdr3_aa: CASSVGIAGDRTDTQYF
cdr3_nt: TGTGCCAGCAGCGTCGGTATAGCGGGGGATCGAACAGATACGCAGTATTTT
v_call: TRBV7-6
clone_size: -
j_call: TRBJ2-3
d_call: TRBD2

cdr3_aa: CASSSPSNTGELFF
cdr3_nt: TGTGCCAGCAGCTCCCCCAGTAACACCGGGGAGCTGTTTTTT
v_call: TRBV5-6
clone_size: once
j_call: TRBJ2-2
d_call: -

cdr3_aa: CASSSQQGGTIILRDYGYTF
cdr3_nt: TGTGCCAGCAGCTCGCAACAGGGAGGGACGATCATTTTGCGAGACTATGGCTACACCTTC
v_call: TRBV21-1
clone_size: -
j_call: TRBJ1-2
d_call: -

cdr3_aa: CASSVASGSQPQHF
cdr3_nt: TGTGCCAGCAGCGTAGCGTCGGGAAGTCAGCCCCAGCATTTT
v_call: TRBV9
clone_size: -
j_call: TRBJ1-5
d_call: -

cdr3_aa: CASAWTGVDEQYF
cdr3_nt: TGTGCCAGCGCTTGGACAGGGGTAGACGAGCAGTACTTC
v_call: TRBV6-5
clone_size: -
j_call: TRBJ2-7
d_call: TRBD1

cdr3_aa: CASSDGTGTGNTIYF
cdr3_nt: TGTGCCAGCAGTGATGGGACAGGGACAGGAAACACCATATATTTT
v_call: TRBV6-4
clone_size: -
j_call: TRBJ1-3
d_call: TRBD1

cdr3_aa: CASSMTETEKLFF
cdr3_nt: TGTGCCAGCAGTATGACTGAGACGGAAAAACTGTTTTTT
v_call: TRBV7-9
clone_size: -
j_call: TRBJ1-4
d_call: -

cdr3_aa: CASSISDYTEAFF
cdr3_nt: TGTGCCAGTAGTATCTCGGACTACACTGAAGCTTTCTTT
v_call: TRBV19
clone_size: -
j_call: TRBJ1-1
d_call: -

cdr3_aa: CASSTNGDRPRLSLHF
cdr3_nt: TGTGCCAGCAGTACGAACGGGGACAGGCCAAGACTTTCCCTCCACTTT
v_call: TRBV27
clone_size: -
j_call: TRBJ1-6
d_call: TRBD1

cdr3_aa: CASSPLTSDYTQYF
cdr3_nt: TGTGCCAGCAGCCCGCTAACGAGCGACTATACGCAGTATTTT
v_call: TRBV14
clone_size: once
j_call: TRBJ2-3
d_call: -

cdr3_aa: CASSFPGLANEQFF
cdr3_nt: TGTGCCAGCAGCTTCCCGGGACTAGCTAACGAGCAGTTCTTC
v_call: TRBV3-1/TRBV3-2
clone_size: -
j_call: TRBJ2-1
d_call: TRBD2